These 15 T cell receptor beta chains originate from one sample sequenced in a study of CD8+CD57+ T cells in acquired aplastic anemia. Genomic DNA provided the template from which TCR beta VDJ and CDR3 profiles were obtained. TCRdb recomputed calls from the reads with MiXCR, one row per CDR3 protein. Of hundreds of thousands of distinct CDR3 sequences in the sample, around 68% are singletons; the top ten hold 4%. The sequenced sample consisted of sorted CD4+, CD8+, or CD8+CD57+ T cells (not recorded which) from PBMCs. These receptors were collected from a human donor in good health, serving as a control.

CDR3 in DNA: TGCAGTGCTAGGTACTGGTCGCAGGGTGACACCTTC. Translation: CSARYWSQGDTF. This sequence joins TRBV20-1 and TRBJ1-2; D might be TRBD1 (5 bases). V gave up 3 bases and J gave up 12 bases, with 17 bases separating them. In germline, CDR1 is DFQATT, CDR2 SNEGSKA (reference sequence). The CDR3 extends over 12 amino acids.

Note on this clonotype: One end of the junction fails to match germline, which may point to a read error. The CDR3 here is CASRDSKGPRF. DNA for the CDR3: TGTGCCAGCAGGGACAGTAAAGGACCTCGCTTC. The rearrangement links TRBV2 to TRBJ2-7, with D possibly being TRBD1 (6 bases). The germline CDR1 and CDR2 sequences are SNHLY and FYNNEI. CDR3 size: 11 residues. The full variable domain, completed using reference TRBV2 and TRBJ2-7, is EPEVTQTPSHQVTQMGQEVILRCVPISNHLYFYWYRQILGQKVEFLVSFYNNEISEKSEIFDDQFSVERPDGSNFTLKIRSTKLEDSAMYFCASRDSKGPRFGPGTRLTVT.

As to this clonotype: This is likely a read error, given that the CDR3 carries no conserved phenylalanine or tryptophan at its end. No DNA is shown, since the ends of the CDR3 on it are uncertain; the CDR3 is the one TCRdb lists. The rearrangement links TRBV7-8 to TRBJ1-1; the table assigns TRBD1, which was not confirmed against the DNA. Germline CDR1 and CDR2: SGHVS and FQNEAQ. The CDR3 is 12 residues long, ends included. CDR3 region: CASSLEDNTDSL.

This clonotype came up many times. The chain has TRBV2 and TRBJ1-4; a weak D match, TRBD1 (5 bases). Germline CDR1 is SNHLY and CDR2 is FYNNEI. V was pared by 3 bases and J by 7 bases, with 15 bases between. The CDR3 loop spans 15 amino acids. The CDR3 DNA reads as TGTGCCAGCAGTGATGGCGTTCAGGGAGTTGAAAAACTGTTTTTT. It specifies CASSDGVQGVEKLFF. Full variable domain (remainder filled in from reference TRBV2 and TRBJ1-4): EPEVTQTPSHQVTQMGQEVILRCVPISNHLYFYWYRQILGQKVEFLVSFYNNEISEKSEIFDDQFSVERPDGSNFTLKIRSTKLEDSAMYFCASSDGVQGVEKLFFGSGTQLSVL.

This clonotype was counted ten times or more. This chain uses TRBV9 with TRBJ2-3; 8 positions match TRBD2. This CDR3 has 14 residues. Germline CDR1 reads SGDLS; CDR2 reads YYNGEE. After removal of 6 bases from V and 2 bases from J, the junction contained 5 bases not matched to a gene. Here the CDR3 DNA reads TGTGCCAGCAAGCGGGGGTTACTCACAGATACGCAGTATTTT. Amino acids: CASKRGLLTDTQYF.

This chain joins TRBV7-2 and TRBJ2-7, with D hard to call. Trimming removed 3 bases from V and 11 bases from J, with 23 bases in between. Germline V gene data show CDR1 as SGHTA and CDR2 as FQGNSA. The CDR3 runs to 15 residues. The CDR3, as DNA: TGTGCCAGCAGCTTCTTCCATTCGGGCCCCCACAAGGAGTACTTC. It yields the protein CASSFFHSGPHKEYF. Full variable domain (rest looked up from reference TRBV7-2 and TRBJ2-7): GAGVSQSPSNKVTEKGKDVELRCDPISGHTALYWYRQSLGQGLEFLIYFQGNSAPDKSGLPSDRFSAERTGGSVSTLTIQRTQQEDSAVYLCASSFFHSGPHKEYFGPGTRLTVT.

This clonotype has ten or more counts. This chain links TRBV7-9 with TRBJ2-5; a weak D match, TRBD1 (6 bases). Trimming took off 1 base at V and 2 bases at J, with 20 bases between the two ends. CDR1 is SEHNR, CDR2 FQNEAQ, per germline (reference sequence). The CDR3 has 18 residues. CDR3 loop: CASSLGRSGVGMQETQYF. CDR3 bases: TGTGCCAGCAGCTTAGGGCGGTCAGGGGTCGGTATGCAAGAGACCCAGTACTTC. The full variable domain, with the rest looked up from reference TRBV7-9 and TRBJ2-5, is DTGVSQNPRHKITKRGQNVTFRCDPISEHNRLYWYRQTLGQGPEFLTYFQNEAQLEKSRLLSDRFSAERPKGSFSTLEIQRTEQGDSAMYLCASSLGRSGVGMQETQYFGPGTRLLVL.

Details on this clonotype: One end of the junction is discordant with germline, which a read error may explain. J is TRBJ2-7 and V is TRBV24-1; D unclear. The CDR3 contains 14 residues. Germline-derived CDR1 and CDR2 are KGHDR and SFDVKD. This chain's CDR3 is CATSEPNSRYQQYF. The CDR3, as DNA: TGTGCCACCAGTGAGCCCAACAGTCGCTACCAGCAGTACTTC.

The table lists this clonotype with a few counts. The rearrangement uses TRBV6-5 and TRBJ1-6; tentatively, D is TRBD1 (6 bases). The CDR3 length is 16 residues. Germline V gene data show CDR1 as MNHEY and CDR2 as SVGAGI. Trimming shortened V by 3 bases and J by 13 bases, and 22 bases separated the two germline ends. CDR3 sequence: CASSYQGGDTIFPLHF. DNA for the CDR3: TGTGCCAGCAGTTATCAGGGTGGGGACACCATTTTTCCCCTCCACTTT.

DNA of the CDR3: TGCGCCAGCAGCTCGGGTCAGGCAGAGAACCAGCATTTT. This encodes CASSSGQAENQHF. V and J are TRBV5-1 and TRBJ1-5; D call uncertain. The CDR3 consists of 13 residues. Germline values: CDR1 SGHRS, CDR2 YFSETQ. V was cut by 3 bases and J by 12 bases, with 16 bases left in between.

The CDR3 sequence: CASTSNHASGVLTF. The CDR3 bases are TGTGCCAGCACGTCGAATCATGCATCTGGCGTGCTGACTTTC. V and J are TRBV2 and TRBJ2-6; D uncertain. With 7 bases removed from V and 16 bases from J, the gap between germline ends came to 23 bases. This CDR3 has 14 residues. In germline, CDR1 is SNHLY, CDR2 FYNNEI.

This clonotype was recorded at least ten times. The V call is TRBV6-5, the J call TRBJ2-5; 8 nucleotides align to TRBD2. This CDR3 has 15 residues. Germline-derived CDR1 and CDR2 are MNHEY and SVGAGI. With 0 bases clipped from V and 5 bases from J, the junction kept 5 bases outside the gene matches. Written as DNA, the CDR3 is TGTGCCAGCAGTTACTCACGGGGGGGCTATGAGACCCAGTACTTC. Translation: CASSYSRGGYETQYF.

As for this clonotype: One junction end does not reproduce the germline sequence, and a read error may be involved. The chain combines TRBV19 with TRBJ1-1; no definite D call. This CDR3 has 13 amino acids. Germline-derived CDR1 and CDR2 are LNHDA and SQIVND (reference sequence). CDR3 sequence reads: CASSITQNNGSSF. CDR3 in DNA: TGTGCCAGTAGTATAACACAGAACAATGGCTCCTCCTTC.

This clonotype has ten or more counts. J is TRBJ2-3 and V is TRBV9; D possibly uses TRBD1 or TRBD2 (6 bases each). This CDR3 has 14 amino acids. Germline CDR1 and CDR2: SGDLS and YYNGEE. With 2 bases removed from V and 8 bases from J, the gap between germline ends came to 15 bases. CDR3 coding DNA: TGTGCCAGCAGCGTTACAGTAGGGGGGCGTACGCAGTATTTT. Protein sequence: CASSVTVGGRTQYF.

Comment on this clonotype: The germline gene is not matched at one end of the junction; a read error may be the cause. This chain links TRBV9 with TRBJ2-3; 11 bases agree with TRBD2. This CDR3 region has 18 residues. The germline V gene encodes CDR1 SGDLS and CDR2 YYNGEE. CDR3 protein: CASSLDARLAGPTDTQYF. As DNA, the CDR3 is TGCGCCAGCAGCCTAGACGCACGACTAGCGGGGCCGACAGATACGCAGTATTTT.